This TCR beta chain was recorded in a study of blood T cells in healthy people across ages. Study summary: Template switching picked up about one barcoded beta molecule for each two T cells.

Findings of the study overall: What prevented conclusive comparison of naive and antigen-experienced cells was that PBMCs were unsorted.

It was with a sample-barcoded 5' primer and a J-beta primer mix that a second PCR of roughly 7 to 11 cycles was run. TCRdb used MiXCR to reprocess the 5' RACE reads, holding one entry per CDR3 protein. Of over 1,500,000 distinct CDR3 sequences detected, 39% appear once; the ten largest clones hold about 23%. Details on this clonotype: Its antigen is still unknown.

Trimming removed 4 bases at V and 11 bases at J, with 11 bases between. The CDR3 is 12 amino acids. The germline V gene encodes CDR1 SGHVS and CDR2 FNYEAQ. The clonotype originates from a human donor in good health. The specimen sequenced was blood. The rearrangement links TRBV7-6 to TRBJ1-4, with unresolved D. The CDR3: CASSSLWGKLFF. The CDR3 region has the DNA TGTGCCAGCAGCTCCTTGTGGGGTAAACTGTTTTTT.